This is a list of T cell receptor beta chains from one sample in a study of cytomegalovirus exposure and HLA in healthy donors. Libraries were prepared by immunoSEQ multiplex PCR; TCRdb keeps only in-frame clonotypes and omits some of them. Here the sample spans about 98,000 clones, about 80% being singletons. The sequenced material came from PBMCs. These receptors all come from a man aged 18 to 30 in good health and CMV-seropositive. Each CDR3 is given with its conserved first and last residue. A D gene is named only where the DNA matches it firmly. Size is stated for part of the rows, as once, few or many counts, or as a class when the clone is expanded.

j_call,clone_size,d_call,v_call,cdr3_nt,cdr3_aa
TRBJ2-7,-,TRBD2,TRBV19,TGTGCCAGTAGTCTCGAACCGGGGGGGCAAGGCGAGCAGTACTTC,CASSLEPGGQGEQYF
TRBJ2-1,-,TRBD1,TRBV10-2,TGCGCCAGCAAGCCCCCACCAGGGGGAACCAATGAGCAGTTCTTC,CASKPPPGGTNEQFF
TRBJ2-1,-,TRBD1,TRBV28,TGTGCCAGCAGTTCCGGGACAGGGGTAGTATACAATGAGCAGTTCTTC,CASSSGTGVVYNEQFF
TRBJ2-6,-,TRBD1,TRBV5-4,TGTGCCAGCAGCGGGACAGGGGGAAGCTCTGGGGCCAACGTCCTGACTTTC,CASSGTGGSSGANVLTF
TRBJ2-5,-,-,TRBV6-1,TGTGCCAGCAGTGATCTTGGCAGGGTGGAGACCCAGTACTTC,CASSDLGRVETQYF
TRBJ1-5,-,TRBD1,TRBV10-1,TGCGCCAGCAACCCCGGGACAGAGACTCAGCCCCAGCATTTT,CASNPGTETQPQHF
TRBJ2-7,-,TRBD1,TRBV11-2,TGTGCCAGCAGCTTAGATATCACAGGGGCTAGGGAGCAGTACTTC,CASSLDITGAREQYF
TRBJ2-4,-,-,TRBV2,TGTGCCAGCGAACCTCCTAGTGTCAAAAACATTCAGTACTTC,CASEPPSVKNIQYF
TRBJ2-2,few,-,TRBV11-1,TGTGCCAGCAGCGGAGCCTTTGCCGGGGAGCTGTTTTTT,CASSGAFAGELFF
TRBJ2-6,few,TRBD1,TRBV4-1,TGCGCCAGCAGCCAAGAGGAACGGACAGGGTTGTCCGGGGCCAACGTCCTGACTTTC,CASSQEERTGLSGANVLTF
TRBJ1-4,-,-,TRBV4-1,TGCGCCAGCAGCCAGTTGGAGTATCCGGAAAAACTGTTTTTT,CASSQLEYPEKLFF
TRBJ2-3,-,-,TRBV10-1,TGCGCCAGCAGTGTGAACCTAGCGTACGGCACAGATACGCAGTATTTT,CASSVNLAYGTDTQYF
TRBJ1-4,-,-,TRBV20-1,TGCAGTGCTCCGGACAGTGGGAAACTGTTTTTT,CSAPDSGKLFF
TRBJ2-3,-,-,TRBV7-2,TGTGCCAGCAGCTTAACTAGCACAGGTACGCAGTATTTT,CASSLTSTGTQYF
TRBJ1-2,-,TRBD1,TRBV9,TGTGCCAGCAGAGACAGGGAAGGCTACACCTTC,CASRDREGYTF
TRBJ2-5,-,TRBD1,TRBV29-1,TGCAGCGTTCACAGGGGGGTTATGGAGACCCAGTACTTC,CSVHRGVMETQYF
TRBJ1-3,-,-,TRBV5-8,TGTGCCAGCAGCGCCGGGTCCAACTCTGGAAACACCATATATTTT,CASSAGSNSGNTIYF
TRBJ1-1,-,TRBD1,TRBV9,TGTGCCAGCAGCCCCCGGGACAGAAACACTGAAGCTTTCTTT,CASSPRDRNTEAFF
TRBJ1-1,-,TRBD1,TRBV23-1,TGCGCCAGCATCCGACAGGGGGCCCGTCCTGAAGCTTTCTTT,CASIRQGARPEAFF
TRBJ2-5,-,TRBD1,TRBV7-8,TGTGCCAGCAGCCTAAGAGACAGGGGAGAGACCCAGTACTTC,CASSLRDRGETQYF
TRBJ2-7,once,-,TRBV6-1,TGTGCCAGCAGAGCCCAGGGGAGGGGGTCCTACGAGCAGTACTTC,CASRAQGRGSYEQYF
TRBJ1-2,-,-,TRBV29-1,TGCAGCGTTGTCAGGGGTGGCTATGGCTACACCTTC,CSVVRGGYGYTF
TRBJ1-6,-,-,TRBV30,TGTGCCTGGAGGGGGGCGAGGGCGGCCTATAATTCACCCCTCCACTTT,CAWRGARAAYNSPLHF
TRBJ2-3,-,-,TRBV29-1,TGCAGCGTGAGCATGGGCACAGATACGCAGTATTTT,CSVSMGTDTQYF
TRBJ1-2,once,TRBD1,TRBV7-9,TGTGCCAGCAGCCCGGATGACAGGGAATCCTATGGCTACACCTTC,CASSPDDRESYGYTF
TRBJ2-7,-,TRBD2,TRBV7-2,TGTGCCAGCAGCTTAGTGGGGCGGGGGAGCTCCTACGAGCAGTACTTC,CASSLVGRGSSYEQYF
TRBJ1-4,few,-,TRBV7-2,TGTGCCAGCAGCTTAGCGACAGGTCCTAATGAAAAACTGTTTTTT,CASSLATGPNEKLFF
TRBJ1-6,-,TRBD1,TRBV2,TGTGCCAGCTCTTCCCCGGGCTGGCAGGGGGCAAATTCACCCCTCCACTTT,CASSSPGWQGANSPLHF
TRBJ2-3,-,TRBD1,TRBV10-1,TGCGCCACCCAGGACAGGGGGCAAGCAGATACGCAGTATTTT,CATQDRGQADTQYF
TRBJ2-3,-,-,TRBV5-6,TGTGCCAGCAGCGTATATATCCAGGGAACGAATACGCAGTATTTT,CASSVYIQGTNTQYF
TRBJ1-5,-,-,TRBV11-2,TGTGCCAGCAGCTTAGAGGCGTCGGGGGATCAGCCCCAGCATTTT,CASSLEASGDQPQHF
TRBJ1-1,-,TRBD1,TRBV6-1,TGTGCCAGCAGGGAAGGACAGGGGATACTTGTGAACACTGAAGCTTTCTTT,CASREGQGILVNTEAFF
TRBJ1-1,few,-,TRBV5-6,TGTGCCAGCAGCTTGTTAGGTTCTGGAGGCGAAGCTTTCTTT,CASSLLGSGGEAFF
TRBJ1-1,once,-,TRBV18,TGTGCCAGCTCACCGCTCACCCCCGGACTAATGAACACTGAAGCTTTCTTT,CASSPLTPGLMNTEAFF
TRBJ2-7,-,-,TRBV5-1,TGCGCCAGCAGCTTGGACAATTACGAGCAGTACTTC,CASSLDNYEQYF
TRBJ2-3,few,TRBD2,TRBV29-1,TGCAGCGTTGAAAGAGCGGGGGAAGATACGCAGTATTTT,CSVERAGEDTQYF
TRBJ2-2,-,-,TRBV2,TGTGCCAGCAGCGCCAGGGCCGGACAGCCAGATACCGGGGAGCTGTTTTTT,CASSARAGQPDTGELFF